This T cell receptor beta chain was recorded in a study of shared clonotypes between healthy human individuals. Study-wide findings and caveats: Genetic and exposure-history diversity was limited by the few donors. Sequencing depth was expected to affect clonotype sharing among donors. The study found roughly 5% of naive CD4 clonotypes shared across four donors.

As regards this clone: Its target is unknown.

Profiled with immunoSEQ multiplex PCR; TCRdb holds only in-frame clones, not every one. The table shows about 1.5 million clones, with approximately 98% occurring only once. CDR3 length: 15 residues. Germline values: CDR1 SNHLY, CDR2 FYNNEI. V was trimmed by 7 bases and J by 5 bases, leaving 21 bases between them. The J gene is TRBJ2-7, the V gene TRBV2; D might be TRBD1 (7 bases). The TCR comes from a man between 25 and 39 years old in good health. Sample: naive CD4+ T cells sorted from blood. Stated subset: CD45RA+ positively selected. CDR3 DNA sequence: TGTGCCAGCACCAGAAGGGGGGACAGACTTGACGAGCAGTACTTC. The encoded protein is CASTRRGDRLDEQYF.